The 2 T cell receptor beta chains below were found in one sample sequenced in a study of blood T cells in healthy people across ages. Together with a sample-barcoded 5' primer, a J-beta primer mix was included in a second PCR lasting about 6 to 12 cycles. TCRdb passed the 5' RACE reads through MiXCR, listing each CDR3 protein once. Among about 670,000 distinct CDR3 sequences, roughly half were seen once, and the ten largest hold 13%. Sequencing was carried out using blood. The receptors were sampled from a woman aged 80 or over in good health.

The gene calls are TRBV28 and TRBJ2-1; tentatively, D is TRBD1 (5 bases). The germline V and J ends were trimmed by 8 bases and 8 bases, with 13 bases remaining between them. The CDR3 has 12 residues. Germline-derived CDR1 and CDR2 are MDHEN and SYDVKM. The CDR3 region is CASSVDTHEQFF. CDR3 in DNA: TGTGCCAGCTCAGTGGACACCCATGAGCAGTTCTTC.

The rearrangement uses TRBV19 and TRBJ2-4; TRBD2 agrees at 9 bases. The J call may not be correct, given that the DNA end is closer to TRBJ2-7. This CDR3 contains 15 residues. CDR1 LNHDA and CDR2 SQIVND come from the germline V gene (reference sequence). The CDR3 bases are TGTGCCAGTAGTATAGATAGCGGGAGTATCAACGAGCAGTACTTC. Translated: CASSIDSGSINEQYF.